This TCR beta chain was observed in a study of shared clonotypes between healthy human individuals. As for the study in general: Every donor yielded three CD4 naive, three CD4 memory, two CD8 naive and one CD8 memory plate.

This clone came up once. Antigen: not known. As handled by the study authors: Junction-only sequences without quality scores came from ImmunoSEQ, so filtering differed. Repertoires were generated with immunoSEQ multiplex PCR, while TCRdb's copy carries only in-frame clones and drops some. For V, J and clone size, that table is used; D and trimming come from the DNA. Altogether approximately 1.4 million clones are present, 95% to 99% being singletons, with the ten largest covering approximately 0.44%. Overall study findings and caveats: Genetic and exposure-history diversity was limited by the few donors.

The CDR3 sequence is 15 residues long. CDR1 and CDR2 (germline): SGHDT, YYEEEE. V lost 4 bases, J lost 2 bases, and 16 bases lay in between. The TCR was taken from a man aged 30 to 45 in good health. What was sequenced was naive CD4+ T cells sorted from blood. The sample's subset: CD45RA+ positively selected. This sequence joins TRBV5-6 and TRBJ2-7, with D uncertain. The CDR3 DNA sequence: TGTGCCAGCAGCCCAAACCCCGGGCTTCCCTACGAGCAGTACTTC. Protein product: CASSPNPGLPYEQYF.